Sequencing of this T cell receptor beta chain was carried out in a study of blood T cell repertoires in COVID-19. Study summary: Acute and convalescent COVID-19 samples came from the United States, Italy and Spain. PBMCs, B-cell-depleted T cells, or T cells provided the cDNA or gDNA that made up the material.

Authors' data handling: Estimation of nucleated cell counts relied on the amplification of reference gene primers. TCRdb keeps only in-frame clones here, not all; method: immunoSEQ multiplex PCR. V and J calls plus clone size are reproduced from that table; the DNA served to infer D and trimming. The sample records about 74,000 clones, around 90% being singletons. This TCR derives from a woman older than 75 with active or convalescent COVID-19. Material for sequencing was peripheral blood.

CDR3 nucleotides: TGTGCCAGCAGCGCGGGAGGGGACCTCCGCGCCACCGGGGAGCTGTTTTTT. Residues: CASSAGGDLRATGELFF. The chain carries TRBV9 and TRBJ2-2, with TRBD2 matching over 8 bases. The V gene's germline CDR1 is SGDLS and CDR2 YYNGEE. V trimming: 3 bases; J trimming: 4 bases; junction bases outside the gene matches: 11. The CDR3 runs to 17 residues. The full variable domain, its missing parts supplied by reference TRBV9 and TRBJ2-2, is DSGVTQTPKHLITATGQRVTLRCSPRSGDLSVYWYQQSLDQGLQFLIQYYNGEERAKGNILERFSAQQFPDLHSELNLSSLELGDSALYFCASSAGGDLRATGELFFGEGSRLTVL.